This TCR beta chain was captured by sequencing in a study of T-cell memory formation after mild COVID-19. cDNA libraries for TCR alpha and TCR beta, carrying sample barcodes and UMIs, came from 5'RACE with constant-segment primers. MiXCR, run by TCRdb on the 5' RACE reads, gives a single entry per CDR3 protein. The profile shows 210,000 or so distinct CDR3 sequences, around 20% of them singletons. CDR1 GTSNPN and CDR2 SVGIG come from the germline V gene (reference sequence). The V end was cut by 7 bases, the J end by 4 bases, with 16 bases between. The CDR3 is made up of 13 amino acids. Specimen: PBMCs or a T cell subset sorted from them (not recorded which). This clonotype was obtained from an adult woman who had mild COVID-19 (a few samples of this study predate the infection). Cell type and time point are not known. V is TRBV30 and J is TRBJ2-5, with a weak D call TRBD2 (5 bases). The CDR3 loop reads CAFDLLGRETQYF. The CDR3 DNA follows: TGTGCCTTCGACCTACTAGGTCGAGAGACCCAGTACTTC.